A selection of T cell receptor beta chains follows, all from one sample in a study of control samples from healthy donors and cancer patients. Clones were read by immunoSEQ multiplex PCR, and TCRdb kept only the in-frame ones, dropping some. The sample holds approximately 140,000 clones; roughly nine tenths are singletons and the top ten take around 10%. Specimen: blood. These receptors were obtained from a woman aged 25 to 39 in good health. Each CDR3 is given with its conserved first and last residue. The D gene is left open where the match is weak. Size tells how often a clone was seen (once, few, many) or the class of an expanded clone, and some rows leave it out.

d_gene: -; j_gene: TRBJ2-7; abundance: -; v_gene: TRBV28; CDR3aa: CASRPRGSPAHEQYF; CDR3nt: TGTGCCAGCAGGCCGCGGGGCTCCCCTGCCCACGAGCAGTACTTC
d_gene: TRBD2; j_gene: TRBJ2-1; abundance: once; v_gene: TRBV10-1; CDR3aa: CASSDPRVLAGGYNEQFF; CDR3nt: TGCGCCAGCAGTGACCCCCGAGTACTAGCGGGGGGTTACAATGAGCAGTTCTTC
d_gene: -; j_gene: TRBJ1-5; abundance: -; v_gene: TRBV10-3; CDR3aa: CAIKEGGNQPQHF; CDR3nt: TGTGCCATCAAGGAAGGGGGGAATCAGCCCCAGCATTTT
d_gene: TRBD1; j_gene: TRBJ1-4; abundance: -; v_gene: TRBV5-1; CDR3aa: CASSLGTGGEKLFF; CDR3nt: TGCGCCAGCAGCTTGGGGACAGGGGGTGAAAAACTGTTTTTT
d_gene: TRBD2; j_gene: TRBJ2-5; abundance: -; v_gene: TRBV5-4; CDR3aa: CASRASGPQETQYF; CDR3nt: TGTGCCAGCAGGGCTAGCGGGCCTCAAGAGACCCAGTACTTC
d_gene: -; j_gene: TRBJ1-5; abundance: -; v_gene: TRBV6-6; CDR3aa: CASSKSLRDSNQPQHF; CDR3nt: TGTGCCAGCAGTAAATCTTTGCGAGATAGCAATCAGCCCCAGCATTTT
d_gene: -; j_gene: TRBJ1-6; abundance: -; v_gene: TRBV21-1; CDR3aa: CASSNGTTNSPLHF; CDR3nt: TGTGCCAGCAGCAATGGGACCACTAATTCACCCCTCCACTTT
d_gene: -; j_gene: TRBJ2-5; abundance: -; v_gene: TRBV6-1; CDR3aa: CASSDPGRAGETQYF; CDR3nt: TGTGCCAGCAGTGACCCGGGAAGGGCCGGGGAGACCCAGTACTTC
d_gene: TRBD1; j_gene: TRBJ1-1; abundance: -; v_gene: TRBV28; CDR3aa: CASREIRGRNTEAFF; CDR3nt: TGTGCCAGCAGGGAGATCAGGGGGCGGAACACTGAAGCTTTCTTT
d_gene: TRBD2; j_gene: TRBJ2-1; abundance: few; v_gene: TRBV14; CDR3aa: CASSQDKGLDYNEQFF; CDR3nt: TGTGCCAGCAGCCAAGACAAGGGACTAGACTACAATGAGCAGTTCTTC
d_gene: TRBD2; j_gene: TRBJ2-1; abundance: -; v_gene: TRBV7-3; CDR3aa: CASSRSSGRGSNEQFF; CDR3nt: TGTGCCAGCAGCCGATCAAGCGGGAGGGGTTCGAATGAGCAGTTCTTC
d_gene: TRBD1; j_gene: TRBJ2-3; abundance: once; v_gene: TRBV11-1; CDR3aa: CASSYGQGATDTQYF; CDR3nt: TGTGCCAGCAGCTACGGACAGGGGGCGACAGATACGCAGTATTTT
d_gene: -; j_gene: TRBJ2-7; abundance: -; v_gene: TRBV5-6; CDR3aa: CASIDSSSYEQYF; CDR3nt: TGTGCCAGCATAGACAGTAGCTCCTACGAGCAGTACTTC
d_gene: TRBD1; j_gene: TRBJ2-1; abundance: -; v_gene: TRBV10-3; CDR3aa: CAISENKQGAYNEQFF; CDR3nt: TGTGCCATCAGTGAGAATAAACAGGGGGCCTACAATGAGCAGTTCTTC
d_gene: -; j_gene: TRBJ2-1; abundance: -; v_gene: TRBV9; CDR3aa: CASSVAVAAYNEQFF; CDR3nt: TGTGCCAGCAGCGTAGCGGTAGCGGCCTACAATGAGCAGTTCTTC
d_gene: -; j_gene: TRBJ1-2; abundance: -; v_gene: TRBV19; CDR3aa: CASSRGDRYGYTF; CDR3nt: TGTGCCAGTAGTAGAGGGGATCGCTATGGCTACACCTTC
d_gene: TRBD2; j_gene: TRBJ2-7; abundance: -; v_gene: TRBV6-1; CDR3aa: CASSEFALAGVYEQYF; CDR3nt: TGTGCCAGCAGTGAATTTGCACTAGCGGGAGTTTACGAGCAGTACTTC
d_gene: TRBD1; j_gene: TRBJ1-6; abundance: -; v_gene: TRBV5-8; CDR3aa: CASSPTRDRPLHF; CDR3nt: TGTGCCAGCAGCCCGACCCGGGACAGGCCACTCCACTTT
d_gene: -; j_gene: TRBJ1-4; abundance: -; v_gene: TRBV6-5; CDR3aa: CASSYDREKLFF; CDR3nt: TGTGCCAGCAGTTACGACAGAGAAAAACTGTTTTTT
d_gene: -; j_gene: TRBJ1-3; abundance: -; v_gene: TRBV3-1/TRBV3-2; CDR3aa: CASSRTAGRDPYF; CDR3nt: TGTGCCAGCAGCCGCACCGCGGGCCGGGACCCATATTTT
d_gene: -; j_gene: TRBJ1-5; abundance: -; v_gene: TRBV30; CDR3aa: CAWSAPKNQPQHF; CDR3nt: TGTGCCTGGAGTGCCCCAAAGAATCAGCCCCAGCATTTT
d_gene: TRBD1; j_gene: TRBJ1-6; abundance: -; v_gene: TRBV5-1; CDR3aa: CASSLEFAGGNSPLHF; CDR3nt: TGCGCCAGCAGCTTGGAATTTGCAGGGGGAAATTCACCCCTCCACTTT
d_gene: -; j_gene: TRBJ1-5; abundance: many; v_gene: TRBV4-2; CDR3aa: CASSQGGARKDQPQHF; CDR3nt: TGTGCCAGCAGCCAGGGGGGGGCCCGCAAGGATCAGCCCCAGCATTTT
d_gene: TRBD2; j_gene: TRBJ2-1; abundance: -; v_gene: TRBV19; CDR3aa: CASRELAGPYNEQFF; CDR3nt: TGTGCCAGTAGGGAACTAGCGGGACCATACAATGAGCAGTTCTTC
d_gene: -; j_gene: TRBJ1-2; abundance: -; v_gene: TRBV19; CDR3aa: CASSIDRGRNYGYTF; CDR3nt: TGTGCCAGTAGTATAGACCGGGGAAGGAACTATGGCTACACCTTC
d_gene: -; j_gene: TRBJ2-3; abundance: -; v_gene: TRBV7-8; CDR3aa: CASSYAGELRTDTQYF; CDR3nt: TGTGCCAGCAGCTATGCAGGGGAGCTGCGCACAGATACGCAGTATTTT